The 31 T cell receptor beta chains listed next were all sequenced from one sample in a study of cytomegalovirus exposure and HLA in healthy donors. The study ran its PCR with 60 Vbeta and 13 Jbeta primers. Method: immunoSEQ multiplex PCR; TCRdb's copy keeps in-frame clones and lacks some. The data contain 200,000 to 250,000 clones, 76% of them seen just once; the ten biggest clones take up 0.63%. Sequenced: PBMCs. The receptors shown here come from a young man in good health and CMV-seronegative.

The rearrangement uses TRBV11-3 and TRBJ1-1; 8 bases agree with TRBD1. Losses at the gene ends were 2 bases for V and 5 bases for J; bases not matched to a gene: 4. The CDR3 extends over 14 amino acids. Germline lookup yields CDR1 SGHNT and CDR2 YENEEA. The CDR3 sequence is CASSLNQGATEAFF. DNA for the CDR3: TGTGCCAGCAGCTTAAATCAGGGGGCGACTGAAGCTTTCTTT.

The chain couples TRBV11-2 to TRBJ1-2; D perhaps matches TRBD1 (5 bases). The CDR3 length is 15 residues. Deletions cut 4 bases from V and 2 bases from J, with 14 bases between. Germline CDR1 and CDR2: SGHAT and FQNNGV. This CDR3 reads CASSSPRGKNYGYTF. The CDR3 DNA reads as TGTGCCAGCAGCTCACCAAGGGGAAAAAACTATGGCTACACCTTC.

J is TRBJ1-2 and V is TRBV7-8; no definite D call. This CDR3 contains 13 residues. Trimming pared 1 base from V and 1 base from J, leaving 4 bases between. Germline V lookup: CDR1 SGHVS, CDR2 FQNEAQ. CDR3 sequence: CASSLDSNYGYTF. In DNA, the CDR3 is TGTGCCAGCAGCTTAGACAGTAACTATGGCTACACCTTC.

CDR3 sequence (DNA): TGTGCCAGCAGTTCGCAGGGAAGGAATCAGCCCCAGCATTTT. This gives the protein CASSSQGRNQPQHF. This chain uses TRBV27 with TRBJ1-5, with TRBD1 as a possible D gene (5 bases). Germline CDR1 is MNHEY and CDR2 is SMNVEV (reference sequence). V lost 4 bases, J lost 4 bases, and 11 bases lay in between. The CDR3 totals 14 residues.

The chain joins TRBV6-1 to TRBJ1-2; 7 nucleotides line up with TRBD1. Germline V gene lookup returns CDR1 MNHNS and CDR2 SASEGT. The junction had 7 bases not matched to a gene; V was cut back by 6 bases and J by 3 bases. This CDR3 comprises 14 residues. The CDR3 nucleotides are TGTGCCAGCAGGGAGGGGGCCACGCACTATGGCTACACCTTC. It codes for CASREGATHYGYTF.

This chain joins TRBV5-4 and TRBJ2-1; the match to TRBD2 covers 14 bases. J gave up 12 bases and V 3 bases, and 5 bases lay outside the gene matches. The CDR3 length is 14 residues. Germline CDR1 is SGHNT and CDR2 is YYREEE (reference sequence). DNA of the CDR3: TGTGCCAGCAGCTCCTCCGGACTAGCGGGAGGGCAGTTCTTC. Amino acid sequence: CASSSSGLAGGQFF.

The chain employs TRBV4-1 and TRBJ2-5; 10 bases are shared with TRBD1. The CDR3 covers 20 residues. The trim removed 0 bases at V and 3 bases at J, leaving 16 bases unmatched. Germline V gene lookup returns CDR1 MGHRA and CDR2 YSYEKL. CDR3 in DNA: TGCGCCAGCAGCCAAGATAGGAAGGCGAGCCGGGACAGGGGAGAAGAGACCCAGTACTTC. Residues: CASSQDRKASRDRGEETQYF.

This rearrangement joins TRBV6-1 to TRBJ1-4; TRBD1 agrees at 11 bases. This CDR3 comprises 14 residues. Losses at the gene ends were 7 bases for V and 8 bases for J; bases not matched to a gene: 6. Germline V gene sequence: CDR1 MNHNS, CDR2 SASEGT. CDR3 in DNA: TGTGCCAGCACCATGGACAGGGGGCGCGAAAAACTGTTTTTT. Protein product: CASTMDRGREKLFF.

The J gene is TRBJ2-2, the V gene TRBV9; 14 bases are shared with TRBD2. Germline V lookup: CDR1 SGDLS, CDR2 YYNGEE. The CDR3 contains 16 residues. Trimming took 3 bases from V and 7 from J; bases not matched to a gene: 5. Here the CDR3 reads CASSGGLAGGIGELFF. CDR3 nucleotides: TGTGCCAGCAGCGGTGGACTAGCGGGAGGTATCGGGGAGCTGTTTTTT.

The chain is built from TRBV28 and TRBJ2-6; a possible D gene is TRBD1 (5 bases). CDR1 MDHEN and CDR2 SYDVKM come from the germline V gene. Trimming removed 5 bases from V and 0 bases from J, with 14 bases in between. CDR3 length equals 17 residues. CDR3 sequence reads: CASSPWGRISGANVLTF. CDR3 DNA: TGTGCCAGCAGTCCGTGGGGCAGGATCTCTGGGGCCAACGTCCTGACTTTC.

The V and J genes are TRBV28 and TRBJ2-3, with TRBD1 matching 9 bases. Germline-derived CDR1 and CDR2 are MDHEN and SYDVKM. The CDR3 covers 18 residues. The V segment lost 7 bases and the J segment 2 bases; nucleotides outside the gene matches: 16. The CDR3: CASNPWRGQGHLTDTQYF. The CDR3 DNA reads as TGTGCCAGCAATCCTTGGCGGGGACAGGGCCATCTCACAGATACGCAGTATTTT.

The J gene is TRBJ2-7, the V gene TRBV5-6, with a weak D call TRBD1 (6 bases). Germline CDR1 SGHDT, CDR2 YYEEEE. V was clipped by 6 bases and J by 0 bases, with 13 bases between them. The CDR3 spans 14 residues. Here the CDR3 reads CASTSLDSSYEQYF. The CDR3 bases are TGTGCCAGCACCTCACTGGACAGCTCCTACGAGCAGTACTTC.

The sample holds a few counts of this clone. The gene calls are TRBV6-4 and TRBJ2-2; 9 positions match TRBD1. With 4 bases clipped from V and 3 bases from J, the junction kept 0 bases outside the gene matches. This CDR3 has 14 amino acids. In germline, CDR1 is MRHNA, CDR2 SNTAGT. CDR3 DNA sequence: TGTGCCAGCAGTGGGGACAGGGACACCGGGGAGCTGTTTTTT. This translates into CASSGDRDTGELFF.

The chain recombines TRBV6-5 with TRBJ1-2; D not resolved. Per germline, CDR1 MNHEY and CDR2 SVGAGI. V lost 5 bases and J 0 bases, leaving 13 bases between the germline ends. This CDR3 region has 15 residues. The CDR3 region is CASSRYMGPNYGYTF. CDR3 coding DNA: TGTGCCAGCAGTCGCTACATGGGCCCTAACTATGGCTACACCTTC.

The J gene is TRBJ1-1, the V gene TRBV28, with 9 bases lining up with TRBD1. Unmatched junction bases numbered 6, after V lost 3 bases and J lost 1 base. Germline values: CDR1 MDHEN, CDR2 SYDVKM. This CDR3 contains 16 residues. The CDR3 nucleotides read TGTGCCAGCAGTTTCACAGGGGGCGCGGGGAACACTGAAGCTTTCTTT. Translating gives CASSFTGGAGNTEAFF.

The gene calls are TRBV7-6 and TRBJ2-1; D is perhaps TRBD2 (5 bases). The CDR3 runs to 12 residues. Germline V gene data show CDR1 as SGHVS and CDR2 as FNYEAQ. CDR3 region: CGPEGPGNEQFF. The CDR3 bases are TGTGGGCCAGAGGGCCCGGGCAATGAGCAGTTCTTC. Filled out from reference TRBV7-6 and TRBJ2-1, the complete variable domain reads GAGVSQSPRYKVTKRGQDVALRCDPISGHVSLYWYRQALGQGPEFLTYFNYEAQQDKSGLPNDRFSAERPEGSISTLTIQRTEQRDSAMYRCGPEGPGNEQFFGPGTRLTVL.

This clone was detected only once. This sequence joins TRBV27 and TRBJ2-1; 9 nucleotides line up with TRBD2. This CDR3 comprises 16 residues. The V gene's germline CDR1 is MNHEY and CDR2 SMNVEV (reference sequence). V lost 7 bases and J lost 5; bases outside the gene matches: 12. CDR3 amino acids: CASTPLNSGRDNEQFF. The CDR3 DNA sequence: TGTGCCAGCACCCCCTTAAATAGCGGGAGAGACAATGAGCAGTTCTTC.

A few counts support this clone. V and J are TRBV7-9 and TRBJ2-7; a weak D match, TRBD2 (6 bases). This CDR3 is built from 15 residues. Germline lookup yields CDR1 SEHNR and CDR2 FQNEAQ (reference sequence). The V and J ends lost 6 bases and 0 bases respectively, with 15 bases between them. CDR3 amino acids: CASRPRGFGSYEQYF. The CDR3 region has the DNA TGTGCCAGCAGACCGCGGGGTTTTGGCTCCTACGAGCAGTACTTC.

The chain links TRBV19 to TRBJ2-4; D call uncertain. CDR1 and CDR2 from the germline V gene are LNHDA and SQIVND (reference sequence). V gave up 2 bases and J gave up 6 bases, with 5 bases separating them. CDR3 length: 12 residues. For the CDR3, the DNA is TGTGCCAGTAGTATAAACGGAAACATTCAGTACTTC. Translated, it gives CASSINGNIQYF. Full variable domain (remainder filled in from reference TRBV19 and TRBJ2-4): DGGITQSPKYLFRKEGQNVTLSCEQNLNHDAMYWYRQDPGQGLRLIYYSQIVNDFQKGDIAEGYSVSREKKESFPLTVTSAQKNPTAFYLCASSINGNIQYFGAGTRLSVL.

The rearrangement links TRBV30 to TRBJ2-7; TRBD1 matches at 10 bases. J gave up 4 bases and V 5 bases, and 11 bases lay outside the gene matches. The CDR3 spans 15 residues. The germline CDR1 and CDR2 sequences are GTSNPN and SVGIG (reference sequence). As DNA, the CDR3 is TGTGCCTGGCTACTCAGCCGGGACAGGGGTTACGAGCAGTACTTC. Translated: CAWLLSRDRGYEQYF.

This clone was seen a single time. This rearrangement joins TRBV19 to TRBJ2-4, with TRBD1 as a possible D gene (6 bases). V lost 0 bases to trimming and J lost 1 base, with 22 bases between them. The CDR3 is 20 residues long. The germline CDR1 and CDR2 sequences are LNHDA and SQIVND (reference sequence). DNA for the CDR3: TGTGCCAGTAGTATAGAATACAACAGGGAAGGGATCTGGGCCAAAAACATTCAGTACTTC. Translating gives CASSIEYNREGIWAKNIQYF.

J is TRBJ2-1 and V is TRBV7-6; D is uncertain. The CDR3 is 18 residues long. The ends were cut back, 2 bases at V and 0 bases at J, with 17 bases in the middle. Germline CDR1 is SGHVS and CDR2 is FNYEAQ. This CDR3 is CASSLLWAQVSSYNEQFF. The CDR3 nucleotides read TGTGCCAGCAGCTTATTATGGGCGCAGGTGAGCTCCTACAATGAGCAGTTCTTC.

V is TRBV29-1 and J is TRBJ2-7; possibly TRBD2 for D (5 bases). The germline V gene has CDR1 SQVTM and CDR2 ANQGSEA. The CDR3 is made up of 12 amino acids. V lost 0 bases to trimming and J lost 5 bases, with 8 bases between them. CDR3 loop: CSVEDLGDEQYF. The CDR3, as DNA: TGCAGCGTTGAAGATCTGGGAGACGAGCAGTACTTC.

The chain combines TRBV25-1 with TRBJ1-1; 7 positions match TRBD1. Trimming took 4 bases from V and 4 from J; bases not matched to a gene: 3. From germline, CDR1 is MGHDK and CDR2 SYGVNS. This CDR3 region has 13 residues. DNA for the CDR3: TGTGCCAGCAGTGTTGCAGGGGGCACTGAAGCTTTCTTT. This gives the protein CASSVAGGTEAFF.

The genes are TRBV19 and TRBJ2-3; D call uncertain. The CDR3 runs to 14 residues. CDR1 is LNHDA and CDR2 is SQIVND in the germline V gene (reference sequence). The V end lost 7 bases, the J end lost 0 bases, and 11 bases lay between the germline ends. CDR3 DNA: TGTGCCAGTAAGAAAACAGTTAGCACAGATACGCAGTATTTT. Translated, it gives CASKKTVSTDTQYF.

The chain joins TRBV6-1 to TRBJ2-2; 8 bases match TRBD2. Per germline, CDR1 MNHNS and CDR2 SASEGT. There are 14 residues in the CDR3. V lost 3 bases and J lost 5; bases outside the gene matches: 2. In nucleotides, the CDR3 is TGTGCCAGCAGTGAGTTAGCGGGGACCGGGGAGCTGTTTTTT. Translating gives CASSELAGTGELFF.

The chain has TRBV6-4 and TRBJ2-3, with TRBD2 matching 7 bases. Trimming at V came to 6 bases and at J to 8 bases, leaving 8 bases not matched to a gene. The germline CDR1 and CDR2 sequences are MRHNA and SNTAGT. The CDR3 consists of 13 residues. As DNA, the CDR3 is TGTGCCAGCAGAGAGCCGGGAGGTGGTACGCAGTATTTT. Residues: CASREPGGGTQYF.

Regarding this clone: A junction end diverges from the germline sequence, so it may reflect a read error. The rearrangement uses TRBV6-1 and TRBJ1-2, with 7 bases lining up with TRBD1. Germline-derived CDR1 and CDR2 are MNHNS and SASEGT. The CDR3 consists of 15 residues. The DNA of the CDR3 is TGTGCCAGCAGGGAAGCTCAAGGGGGCCACTATGGCTACACCTTC. Its protein is CASREAQGGHYGYTF.

The rearrangement uses TRBV5-4 and TRBJ2-1; D unclear. Germline V gives CDR1 SGHNT, CDR2 YYREEE (reference sequence). The CDR3 runs 12 residues. V lost 4 bases and J 9 bases, leaving 11 bases between the germline ends. CDR3 nucleotides: TGTGCCAGCAGCCCAGTAGGCGGTGAGCAGTTCTTC. This translates into CASSPVGGEQFF.

The chain is built from TRBV2 and TRBJ2-7; 10 bases agree with TRBD1. Trimming removed 8 bases from V and 5 bases from J; junction bases left unmatched: 3. The CDR3 has 12 amino acids. Germline CDR1 and CDR2: SNHLY and FYNNEI. The chain's CDR3 is CASRDRGDEQYF. Here the CDR3 DNA reads TGTGCCAGCCGGGACAGGGGCGACGAGCAGTACTTC.

This clone appeared a single time. The rearrangement links TRBV10-3 to TRBJ1-2, with a tentative D call TRBD1 (5 bases). This CDR3 contains 14 residues. The germline V and J ends were trimmed by 2 bases and 2 bases, with 9 bases remaining between them. Germline CDR1 and CDR2: ENHRY and SYGVKD. The CDR3, as DNA: TGTGCCATCAGTGAGGGGGCGTCAAACTATGGCTACACCTTC. This translates into CAISEGASNYGYTF.